Sequencing of this TCR beta chain was carried out in a study of blood T cells in healthy people across ages. General study points: Both naive CD4+ cell counts and diversity were greater in long-lived donors than in aged donors.

The CDR3 has 14 residues. Germline loops: CDR1 MNHEY, CDR2 SVGAGI. The V end lost 6 bases, the J end lost 3 bases, and 15 bases lay between the germline ends. This clonotype was counted only a few times. As yet, its antigen is unknown. For the second PCR, which ran for about 6 to 11 cycles, a sample-barcoded 5' primer and a J-beta primer mix were used. TCRdb reprocessed the 5' RACE reads via MiXCR and lists one record per CDR3 protein. Of some 700,000 distinct CDR3 sequences listed, roughly two fifths are singletons. The sequencing input was blood. The rearrangement links TRBV6-5 to TRBJ2-7; D is unresolved. The source is a woman aged 55-70 years in good health. The CDR3 DNA sequence: TGTGCCAGCAGCCGAAGACAAGAAGGCTACGAGCAGTACTTC. This sequence encodes CASSRRQEGYEQYF.